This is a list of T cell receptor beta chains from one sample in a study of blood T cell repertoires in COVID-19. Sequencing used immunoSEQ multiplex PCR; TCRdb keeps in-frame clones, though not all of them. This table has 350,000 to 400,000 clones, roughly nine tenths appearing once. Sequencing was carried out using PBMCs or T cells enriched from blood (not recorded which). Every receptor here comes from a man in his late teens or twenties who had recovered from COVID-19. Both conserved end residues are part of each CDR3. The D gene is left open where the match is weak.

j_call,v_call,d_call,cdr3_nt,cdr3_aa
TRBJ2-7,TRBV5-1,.,TGCGCCAGCAGCTTGCTTGACAGTTCCTCCTACGAGCAGTACTTC,CASSLLDSSSYEQYF
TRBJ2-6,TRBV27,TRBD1,TGTGCCAGCGCCTCCAGGGACAGCTCTCTTGGGGCCAACGTCCTGACTTTC,CASASRDSSLGANVLTF
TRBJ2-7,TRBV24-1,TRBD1,TGTGCCACCAGTGATTCGAGGGGGACAGGGAACGAGCAGTACTTC,CATSDSRGTGNEQYF
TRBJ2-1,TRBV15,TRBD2,TGTGCCACCAGCAGGGTCCTGAGCGGGAGCATTGAGCAGTTCTTC,CATSRVLSGSIEQFF
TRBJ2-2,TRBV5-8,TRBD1,TGTGCCAGCAGCCCCACTGGACAGGGAAGTCAAGGGGAGCTGTTTTTT,CASSPTGQGSQGELFF
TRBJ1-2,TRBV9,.,TGTGCCAGCAGCGAAGAGGGCACACTAACTGCCTATAACTATGGCTACACCTTC,CASSEEGTLTAYNYGYTF
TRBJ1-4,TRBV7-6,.,TGTGCCAGCAGCTTAAGGGGTAGTGTGGATGAAAAACTGTTTTTT,CASSLRGSVDEKLFF
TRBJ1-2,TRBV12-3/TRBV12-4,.,TGTGCCAGCGGTTTTACTTCCTATGGCTACACCTTC,CASGFTSYGYTF
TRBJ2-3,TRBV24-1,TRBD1,TGTGCCACCAGTGATGCGGACAGGGCAAAAGGGTCAGATACGCAGTATTTT,CATSDADRAKGSDTQYF
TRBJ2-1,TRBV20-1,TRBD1,TGCAGTGCTGGGACAGGGGTTGAGCAGTTCTTC,CSAGTGVEQFF
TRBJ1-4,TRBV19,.,TGTGCCAGTAGCTTACAATGGGGAGATGATGAAAAACTGTTTTTT,CASSLQWGDDEKLFF
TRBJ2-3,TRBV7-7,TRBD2,TGTGCCAGCAGCCGGGACTACACAGATACGCAGTATTTT,CASSRDYTDTQYF
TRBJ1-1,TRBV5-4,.,TGTGCCAGCAGCTTGGTCGGGCGGCAGGGAAACACTGAAGCTTTCTTT,CASSLVGRQGNTEAFF
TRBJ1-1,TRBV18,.,TGTGCCAGCTCACCAGGCCCGGGGGAAGCTTTCTTT,CASSPGPGEAFF
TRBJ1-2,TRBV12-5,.,TGTGCTAGTGGTTTGGTATTATACCCCGACCCGACAGGCGCAAAAAGCTATGGCTACACCTTC,CASGLVLYPDPTGAKSYGYTF
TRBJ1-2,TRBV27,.,TGTGCCAGCAGTCCGAGGTCGGGGTATGGCTACACCTTC,CASSPRSGYGYTF
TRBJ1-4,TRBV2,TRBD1,TGTGCCAGCAAGCACAGGGGGCGCGGGGAAAAACTGTTTTTT,CASKHRGRGEKLFF
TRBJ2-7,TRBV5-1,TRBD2,TGCGCCAGCAGCTTGAGCGGGGGGTCGGAGCAGTACTTC,CASSLSGGSEQYF